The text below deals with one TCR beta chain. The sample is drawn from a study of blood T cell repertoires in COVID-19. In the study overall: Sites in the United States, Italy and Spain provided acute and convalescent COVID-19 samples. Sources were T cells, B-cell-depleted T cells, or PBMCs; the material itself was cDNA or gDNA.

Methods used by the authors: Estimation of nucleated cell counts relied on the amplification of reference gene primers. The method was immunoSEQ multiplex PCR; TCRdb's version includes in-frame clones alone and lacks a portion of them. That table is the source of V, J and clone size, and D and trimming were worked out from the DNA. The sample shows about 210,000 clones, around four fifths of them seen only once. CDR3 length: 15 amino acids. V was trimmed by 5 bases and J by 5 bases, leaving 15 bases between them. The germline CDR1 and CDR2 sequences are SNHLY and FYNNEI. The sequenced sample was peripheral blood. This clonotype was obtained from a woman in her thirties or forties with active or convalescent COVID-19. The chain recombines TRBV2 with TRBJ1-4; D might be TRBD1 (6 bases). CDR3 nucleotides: TGTGCCAGCAGTCTTCAGGGGAATACAAATGAAAAACTGTTTTTT. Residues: CASSLQGNTNEKLFF.